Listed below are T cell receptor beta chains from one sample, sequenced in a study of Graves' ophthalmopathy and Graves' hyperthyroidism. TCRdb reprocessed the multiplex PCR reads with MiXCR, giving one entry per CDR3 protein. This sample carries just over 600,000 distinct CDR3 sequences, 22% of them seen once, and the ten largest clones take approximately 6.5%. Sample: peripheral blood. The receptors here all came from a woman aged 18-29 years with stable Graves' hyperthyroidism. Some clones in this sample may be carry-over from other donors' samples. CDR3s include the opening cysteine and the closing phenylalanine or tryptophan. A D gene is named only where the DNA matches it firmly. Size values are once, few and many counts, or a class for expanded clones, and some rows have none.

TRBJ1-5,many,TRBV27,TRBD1,CASSATTGFAQPQHF,TGTGCCAGCAGTGCAACGACAGGGTTCGCCCAGCCCCAGCATTTT
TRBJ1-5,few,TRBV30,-,CAWSGWTAGGQPQHF,TGTGCCTGGAGTGGTTGGACAGCGGGTGGTCAGCCCCAGCATTTT
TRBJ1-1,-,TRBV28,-,CASRELGSMNTEAFF,TGTGCCAGCAGAGAGTTGGGCAGCATGAACACTGAAGCTTTCTTT
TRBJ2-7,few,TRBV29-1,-,CSVGTYGNEQYF,TGCAGCGTTGGGACTTATGGGAACGAGCAGTACTTC
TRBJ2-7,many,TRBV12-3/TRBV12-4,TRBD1,CASSPTGQGGEQYF,TGTGCCAGCAGTCCCACGGGACAGGGGGGCGAGCAGTACTTC
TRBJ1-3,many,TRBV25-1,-,CASSELGQPSGNTIYF,TGTGCCAGCAGTGAATTAGGGCAGCCCTCTGGAAACACCATATATTTT
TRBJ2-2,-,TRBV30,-,CAWSVLRPNTGELFF,TGTGCCTGGAGTGTACTACGGCCGAACACCGGGGAGCTGTTTTTT
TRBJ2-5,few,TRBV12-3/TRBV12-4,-,CASRSTGQETQYF,TGTGCCAGCAGGTCTACAGGCCAAGAGACCCAGTACTTC
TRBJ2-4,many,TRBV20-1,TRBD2,CSARLSGSGKNIQYF,TGCAGTGCTAGATTGAGCGGGAGTGGCAAAAACATTCAGTACTTC
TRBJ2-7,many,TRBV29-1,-,CSVVISFAHEQYF,TGCAGCGTTGTCATATCCTTTGCTCACGAGCAGTACTTC
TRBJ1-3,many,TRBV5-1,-,CASSPGPGNTIYF,TGTGCCAGCAGCCCTGGACCTGGAAACACCATATATTTT
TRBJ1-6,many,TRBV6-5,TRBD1,CASSYSTAGGGNSPLHF,TGTGCCAGCAGTTACTCGACCGCAGGGGGCGGGAATTCACCCCTCCACTTT
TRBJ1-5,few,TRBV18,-,CASSPAIDNQPQHF,TGTGCCAGCTCACCTGCCATAGACAATCAGCCCCAGCATTTT
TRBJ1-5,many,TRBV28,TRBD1,CASSFATGGRGGQPQHF,TGTGCCAGCAGTTTCGCGACAGGGGGCCGGGGAGGGCAGCCCCAGCATTTT
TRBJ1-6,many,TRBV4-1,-,CASSQDGSRISSYNSPLHF,TGCGCCAGCAGCCAAGATGGCAGCAGAATCAGCTCCTATAATTCACCCCTCCACTTT
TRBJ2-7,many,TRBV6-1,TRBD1,CASSTTGGAGNEQYF,TGTGCCAGCAGTACAACAGGGGGCGCAGGAAACGAGCAGTACTTC
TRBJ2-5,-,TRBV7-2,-,CASSYRNGTRYF,TGTGCCAGCAGCTACCGCAACGGGACTCGGTACTTC
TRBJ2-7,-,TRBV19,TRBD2,CASSGGSRPYEQYF,TGTGCCAGTAGCGGCGGGAGCCGACCCTACGAGCAGTACTTC
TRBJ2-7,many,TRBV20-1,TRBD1,CSASGQGWEQYF,TGCAGTGCTAGCGGACAGGGTTGGGAGCAGTACTTC
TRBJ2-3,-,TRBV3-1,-,CASSPWGEQQADTQYF,TGTGCCAGCAGCCCCTGGGGGGAACAGCAAGCAGATACGCAGTATTTT
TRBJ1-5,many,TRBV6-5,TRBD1,CASSYWAGGWDQPQHF,TGTGCCAGCAGTTACTGGGCAGGGGGTTGGGATCAGCCCCAGCATTTT
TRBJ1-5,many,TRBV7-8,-,CASSSQGAQPQHF,TGTGCCAGCAGCTCCCAGGGTGCTCAGCCCCAGCATTTT
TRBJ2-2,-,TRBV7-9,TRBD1,CASSYTGDTGELFF,TGTGCCAGCAGCTATACAGGGGACACCGGGGAGCTGTTTTTT
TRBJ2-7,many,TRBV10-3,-,CAISEVAYEQYF,TGTGCCATCAGTGAAGTGGCGTACGAGCAGTACTTC
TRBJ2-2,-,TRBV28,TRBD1,CASRAGGSNTGELFF,TGTGCCAGCAGAGCAGGGGGCTCAAACACCGGGGAGCTGTTTTTT
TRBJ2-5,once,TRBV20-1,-,CSAPGQQETQYF,TGCAGTGCTCCAGGACAGCAAGAGACCCAGTACTTC
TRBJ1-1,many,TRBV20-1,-,CSARWVGPPQNTEAFF,TGCAGTGCTAGATGGGTTGGACCCCCCCAGAACACTGAAGCTTTCTTT
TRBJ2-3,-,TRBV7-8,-,CASSLTQTPTDTQYF,TGTGCCAGCAGCTTGACCCAAACCCCCACAGATACGCAGTATTTT
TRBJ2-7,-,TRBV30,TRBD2,CAWSVVAGGPYEQYF,TGTGCCTGGAGTGTTGTAGCGGGAGGACCCTACGAGCAGTACTTC
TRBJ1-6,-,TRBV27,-,CASNSRGPRHSPLHF,TGTGCCAGCAATTCCCGAGGACCCCGCCATTCACCCCTCCACTTT
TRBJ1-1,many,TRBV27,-,CASSLSWTDIEAFF,TGTGCCAGCAGTTTATCGTGGACGGACATTGAAGCTTTCTTT
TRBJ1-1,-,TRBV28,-,CASEPIGEMNTEAFF,TGTGCCAGCGAGCCCATAGGGGAAATGAACACTGAAGCTTTCTTT
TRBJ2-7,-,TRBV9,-,CASSVGSGDSYEQYF,TGTGCCAGCAGCGTAGGGTCAGGGGATTCGTACGAGCAGTACTTC
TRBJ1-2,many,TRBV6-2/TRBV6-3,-,CASGSNYGYTF,TGTGCCAGCGGCTCTAACTATGGCTACACCTTC
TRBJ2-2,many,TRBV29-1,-,CSGGPSRGELFF,TGCAGCGGGGGTCCTTCGCGGGGGGAGCTGTTTTTT
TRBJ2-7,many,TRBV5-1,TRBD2,CASSFGGAADEQYF,TGCGCCAGCAGCTTCGGGGGGGCCGCCGACGAGCAGTACTTC
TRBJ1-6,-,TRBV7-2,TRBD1,CASSFRTGGASYNSPLHF,TGTGCCAGCAGCTTCCGAACAGGGGGCGCCTCCTATAATTCACCCCTCCACTTT
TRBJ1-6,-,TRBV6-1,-,CASRTTYNSPLHF,TGTGCCAGTCGGACAACTTATAATTCACCCCTCCACTTT
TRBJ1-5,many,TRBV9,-,CASSATESNQPQHF,TGTGCCAGCAGCGCGACAGAATCCAATCAGCCCCAGCATTTT
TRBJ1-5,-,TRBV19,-,CASSIREGQPQHF,TGTGCCAGTAGTATCAGGGAGGGGCAGCCCCAGCATTTT
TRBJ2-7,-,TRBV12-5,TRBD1,CASGRNRGNAYEQYF,TGTGCTAGTGGACGAAACAGGGGAAATGCCTACGAGCAGTACTTC
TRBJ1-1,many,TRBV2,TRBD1,CASSQPWTGELIMNTEAFF,TGTGCCAGCAGCCAACCCTGGACAGGCGAGCTGATTATGAACACTGAAGCTTTCTTT
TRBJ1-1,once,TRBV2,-,CASSDYLRGAEAFF,TGTGCCAGCAGTGACTATTTGAGGGGCGCTGAAGCTTTCTTT
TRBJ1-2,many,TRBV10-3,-,CAISDTDGYTF,TGTGCCATCAGTGATACAGACGGCTACACCTTC
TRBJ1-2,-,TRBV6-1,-,CASMSRAGYGYTF,TGTGCCAGCATGAGCAGGGCGGGCTATGGCTACACCTTC
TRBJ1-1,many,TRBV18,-,CASSPQTTEAFF,TGTGCCAGCTCACCACAGACCACTGAAGCTTTCTTT
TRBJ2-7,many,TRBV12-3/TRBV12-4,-,CASSGPTTLMRYEQYF,TGTGCCAGCAGTGGACCCACGACCCTCATGAGGTACGAGCAGTACTTC
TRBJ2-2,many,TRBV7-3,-,CASSDRDSYTGELFF,TGTGCCAGCAGCGACCGGGACTCCTATACCGGGGAGCTGTTTTTT
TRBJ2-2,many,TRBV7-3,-,CASSPTVAGGELFF,TGTGCCAGCAGCCCCACCGTGGCTGGCGGGGAGCTGTTTTTT
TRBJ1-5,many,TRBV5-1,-,CASSLAPGAEQPQHF,TGCGCCAGCAGCTTGGCCCCAGGGGCGGAGCAGCCCCAGCATTTT
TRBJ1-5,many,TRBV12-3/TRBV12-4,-,CASSFQQGGQPQHF,TGTGCCAGCAGTTTCCAACAGGGTGGTCAGCCCCAGCATTTT
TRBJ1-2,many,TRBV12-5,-,CASGSPGGNHNYGYTF,TGTGCTAGTGGTTCCCCCGGGGGGAATCATAACTATGGCTACACCTTC